A single sample gave rise to the 15 T cell receptor beta chains below, sequenced in a study of T cell repertoires in urothelial bladder cancer. Measured with immunoSEQ multiplex PCR; TCRdb has only the in-frame clones, and not every one. The sample holds fewer than 15,000 clones, around 64% seen once. The sample was tumor-infiltrating cells from bladder cancer. The receptor set was obtained from a human donor with urothelial carcinoma.

This chain uses TRBV19 with TRBJ2-1; 9 bases fit TRBD1. Per germline, CDR1 LNHDA and CDR2 SQIVND (reference sequence). CDR3 length: 15 residues. V lost 1 base to trimming and J lost 7 bases; unmatched junction nucleotides: 5. The CDR3 region has the DNA TGTGCCAGTAGTATAGCTGGGACAGGGTCGAATGAGCAGTTCTTC. The encoded protein is CASSIAGTGSNEQFF.

This clone was found a few times. This specimen includes other DNA sequences encoding the same CDR3. The chain carries TRBV7-2 and TRBJ1-5; 9 bases match TRBD1. J lost 2 bases, V lost 1 base, and 0 bases had no gene match. Per the germline V gene, CDR1 is SGHTA and CDR2 is FQGNSA. This CDR3 spans 15 amino acids. In nucleotides, the CDR3 is TGTGCCAGCAGCTTAGGGGACAGGGGCAATCAGCCCCAGCATTTT. It translates to CASSLGDRGNQPQHF.

V gene TRBV7-2 combines with J gene TRBJ1-3; D is unresolved. This CDR3 has 17 residues. With 2 bases removed from V and 0 bases from J, the gap between germline ends came to 14 bases. Germline V CDR1 and CDR2: SGHTA, FQGNSA. The DNA for the CDR3 is TGTGCCAGCAGCTTATCAGCACACAGCAGCTCTGGAAACACCATATATTTT. This gives the protein CASSLSAHSSSGNTIYF.

The chain couples TRBV5-8 to TRBJ1-2, with TRBD1 as a possible D gene (5 bases). There are 13 residues in the CDR3. The V end lost 4 bases, the J end lost 8 bases, and 15 bases lay between the germline ends. Germline V lookup: CDR1 SGHTS, CDR2 YDEGEE. CDR3 in amino acids: CASSLRDGTGYTF. In nucleotides, the CDR3 is TGTGCCAGCAGCCTGCGGGACGGCACGGGCTACACCTTC.

The chain uses TRBV5-6 and TRBJ1-1, with 7 bases matching TRBD1. CDR3 length: 17 residues. Germline V gives CDR1 SGHDT, CDR2 YYEEEE. Germline trimming cut 4 bases from V and 0 bases from J; bases unmatched to any gene: 12. This CDR3 is CASSQTRGGGLNTEAFF. In nucleotides, the CDR3 is TGTGCCAGCAGCCAGACCAGGGGGGGTGGACTGAACACTGAAGCTTTCTTT.

V is TRBV7-2 and J is TRBJ2-3; TRBD2 agrees at 10 bases. Germline trimming cut 5 bases from V and 2 bases from J; bases unmatched to any gene: 7. Germline loops: CDR1 SGHTA, CDR2 FQGNSA. This CDR3 contains 16 residues. This CDR3 is CASSPLLAGNTDTQYF. The DNA for the CDR3 is TGTGCCAGCAGCCCCTTACTAGCGGGGAACACAGATACGCAGTATTTT.

This clone was recorded only once. CDR3 sequence reads: CASSSQGYRETQYF. CDR3 DNA sequence: TGTGCCAGCAGCTCTCAGGGGTATCGAGAGACCCAGTACTTC. The chain recombines TRBV11-3 with TRBJ2-5; D is possibly TRBD1 (6 bases). This CDR3 comprises 14 residues. Germline CDR1 SGHNT, CDR2 YENEEA. V lost 4 bases, J lost 4 bases, and 13 bases lay in between.

This chain links TRBV14 with TRBJ2-5, with D uncertain. Germline CDR1 and CDR2: SGHDN and FVKESK. Trimming shortened V by 1 base and J by 4 bases, and 13 bases separated the two germline ends. The CDR3 runs to 15 residues. The chain's CDR3 is CASSQGGMGRETQYF. The CDR3 DNA reads as TGTGCCAGCAGCCAAGGAGGAATGGGAAGAGAGACCCAGTACTTC.

The genes are TRBV7-2 and TRBJ2-3; no reliable D call. Germline lookup yields CDR1 SGHTA and CDR2 FQGNSA. The CDR3 covers 15 residues. The V end lost 3 bases, the J end lost 0 bases, and 10 bases lay between the germline ends. The CDR3 DNA sequence: TGTGCCAGCAGCTTGGTCCTTACTAGCACAGATACGCAGTATTTT. It encodes CASSLVLTSTDTQYF.

This clone came up a few times. The J gene is TRBJ2-1, the V gene TRBV9; D remains ambiguous. Trimming cost V 1 base and J 6 bases, with 8 bases left between them. The germline CDR1 and CDR2 sequences are SGDLS and YYNGEE. The length of the CDR3 is 13 residues. CDR3 amino acids: CASSVPPRNEQFF. Written as DNA, the CDR3 is TGTGCCAGCAGCGTACCCCCCCGCAATGAGCAGTTCTTC.

This clone was detected only a few times. The chain joins TRBV5-1 to TRBJ2-3, with D perhaps matching TRBD1 or TRBD2 (6 bases each). Trimming took 0 bases from V and 4 from J, leaving 9 bases between them. This CDR3 has 14 amino acids. Germline-derived CDR1 and CDR2 are SGHRS and YFSETQ. The CDR3 sequence is CASSLEGGSDTQYF. CDR3 nucleotide sequence: TGCGCCAGCAGCTTGGAAGGGGGGTCAGATACGCAGTATTTT.

V usage is TRBV5-1 and J usage is TRBJ1-1; possible D gene TRBD1, 5 bases. Between the trimmed V and J ends, which lost 0 bases and 4 bases, there was a span of 13 bases. Germline CDR1 SGHRS, CDR2 YFSETQ. CDR3 length: 15 residues. The CDR3, as DNA: TGCGCCAGCAGCTTGGCCGTCAACGGGGGCACTGAAGCTTTCTTT. Residues: CASSLAVNGGTEAFF.

CDR3 in DNA: TGCGCCAGCAGCAAACTTTCAGGGGCCACCGGGGAGCTGTTTTTT. This gives the protein CASSKLSGATGELFF. This rearrangement joins TRBV10-2 to TRBJ2-2; D possibly corresponds to TRBD1 (6 bases). The germline CDR1 and CDR2 sequences are WSHSY and SAAADI. The CDR3 totals 15 residues. Trimming pared 6 bases from V and 4 bases from J, leaving 15 bases between.

CDR3 loop: CASSPGPYSNQPQHF. For the CDR3, the DNA is TGTGCCAGCAGTCCCGGGCCCTATAGCAATCAGCCCCAGCATTTT. The rearrangement uses TRBV6-5 and TRBJ1-5; D not resolved. This CDR3 has 15 residues. Germline V gives CDR1 MNHEY, CDR2 SVGAGI. Trimming removed 5 bases at V and 0 bases at J, with 11 bases between.

In this sample, this clone turned up a few times. The chain joins TRBV5-1 to TRBJ1-3; D not certain. This CDR3 has 14 amino acids. V lost 0 bases and J 0 bases, leaving 4 bases between the germline ends. Germline values: CDR1 SGHRS, CDR2 YFSETQ. The CDR3 bases are TGCGCCAGCAGCTTGGAAGGCTCTGGAAACACCATATATTTT. Amino acids: CASSLEGSGNTIYF.